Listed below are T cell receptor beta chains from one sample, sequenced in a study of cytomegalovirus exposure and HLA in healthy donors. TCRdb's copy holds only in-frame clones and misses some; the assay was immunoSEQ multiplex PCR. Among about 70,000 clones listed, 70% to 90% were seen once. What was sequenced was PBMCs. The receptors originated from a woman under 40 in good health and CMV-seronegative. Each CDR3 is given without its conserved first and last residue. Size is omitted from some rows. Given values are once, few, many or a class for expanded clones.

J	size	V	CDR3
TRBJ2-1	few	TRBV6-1	ASSGSGAYNEQF
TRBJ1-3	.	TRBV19	ASIGRADSGNTIY
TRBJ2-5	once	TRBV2	ASSGPSRETQY
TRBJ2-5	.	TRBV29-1	SVLTGGETQY
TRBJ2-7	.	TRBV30	AWSVQGQLIFSYEQY
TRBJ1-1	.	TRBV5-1	ASSPQGANTEAF
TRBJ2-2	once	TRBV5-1	ASSSGTSVTGELF
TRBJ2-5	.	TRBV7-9	ASSLGAVAQETQY
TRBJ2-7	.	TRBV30	AWSLWGTTLKLHEQY
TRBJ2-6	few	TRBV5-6	ASRGTTGANVLT
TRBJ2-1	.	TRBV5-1	ASSLAGGLDEQF
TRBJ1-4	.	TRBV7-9	ASSASPHKLDRWGEKLF
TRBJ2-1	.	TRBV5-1	ASSPAPSGSGVRGDEQF
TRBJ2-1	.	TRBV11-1	ASSHQDSIYNEQF
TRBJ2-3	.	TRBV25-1	ASIGGLSTDTQY
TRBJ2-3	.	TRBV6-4	ASSDSAGAHTQY
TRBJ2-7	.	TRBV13	ASSLSLGGLYEQY
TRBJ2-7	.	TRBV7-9	ASSSGPGLYEQY
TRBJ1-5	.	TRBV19	ASRDRLYQPQH
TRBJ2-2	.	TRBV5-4	ASSQDRGNTGELF
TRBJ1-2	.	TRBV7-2	ASSPRPDWGYT
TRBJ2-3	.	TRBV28	ASSSPQGLTDTQY